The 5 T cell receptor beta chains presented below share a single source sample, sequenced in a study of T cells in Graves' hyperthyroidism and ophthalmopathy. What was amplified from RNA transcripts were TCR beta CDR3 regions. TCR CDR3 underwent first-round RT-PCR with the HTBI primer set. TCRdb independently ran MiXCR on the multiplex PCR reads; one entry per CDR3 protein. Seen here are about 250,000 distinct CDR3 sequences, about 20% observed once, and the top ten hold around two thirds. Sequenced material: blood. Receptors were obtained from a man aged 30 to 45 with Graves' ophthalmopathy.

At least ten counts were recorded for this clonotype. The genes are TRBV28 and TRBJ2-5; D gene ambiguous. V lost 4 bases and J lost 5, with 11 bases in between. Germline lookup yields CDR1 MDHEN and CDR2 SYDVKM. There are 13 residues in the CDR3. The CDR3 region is CASSSPQMETQYF. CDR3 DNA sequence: TGTGCCAGCAGTTCCCCCCAGATGGAGACCCAGTACTTC.

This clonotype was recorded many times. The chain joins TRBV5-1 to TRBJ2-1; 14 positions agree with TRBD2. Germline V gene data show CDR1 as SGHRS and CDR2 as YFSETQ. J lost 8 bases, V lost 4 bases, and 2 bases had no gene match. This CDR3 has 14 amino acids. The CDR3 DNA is TGCGCCAGCAGCCAGGGACTAGCGGGAGATGAGCAGTTCTTC. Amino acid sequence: CASSQGLAGDEQFF.

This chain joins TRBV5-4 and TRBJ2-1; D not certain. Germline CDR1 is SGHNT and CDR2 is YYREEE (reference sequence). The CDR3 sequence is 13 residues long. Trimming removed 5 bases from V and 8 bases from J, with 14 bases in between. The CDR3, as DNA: TGTGCCAGCAGAATTGGGTTCAGCTATGAGCAGTTCTTC. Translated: CASRIGFSYEQFF.

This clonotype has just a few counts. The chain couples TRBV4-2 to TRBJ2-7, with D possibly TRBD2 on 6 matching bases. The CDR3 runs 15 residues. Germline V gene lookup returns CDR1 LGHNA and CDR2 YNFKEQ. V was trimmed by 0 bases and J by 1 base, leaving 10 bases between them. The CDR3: CASSQEEGPSYEQYF. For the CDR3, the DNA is TGTGCCAGCAGCCAAGAGGAGGGACCGTCCTACGAGCAGTACTTC.

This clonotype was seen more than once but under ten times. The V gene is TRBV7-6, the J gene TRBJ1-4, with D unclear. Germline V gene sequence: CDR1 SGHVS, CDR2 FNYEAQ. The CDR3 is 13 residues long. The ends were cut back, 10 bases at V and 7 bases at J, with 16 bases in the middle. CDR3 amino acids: CAISLGRPEKLFF. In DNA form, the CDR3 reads TGTGCCATCAGTTTAGGCAGGCCTGAAAAACTGTTTTTT.